This T cell receptor gamma chain was observed in a study of gamma-delta chains in newborns, infants, children. In the study overall: Microbial exposure reportedly drives polyclonal innate γδ T cell expansion after birth.

Per the germline V gene, CDR1 is GITISATS and CDR2 is ISYDGTV (reference sequence). The CDR3 is 27 amino acids long, termini counted. TCRdb fed the reads to CATT. The table shows 300 to 350 gamma-chain clones, with approximately 80% occurring only once. Remarks on this clone: The DNA is omitted, as the CDR3 cannot be located on it reliably, and the CDR3 follows TCRdb's listing.

Here the V gene is TRGV9, but the J gene went uncalled. The TCR comes from a child who was a newborn, infant or young child, either healthy, febrile or measles-vaccinated (not recorded which). This table probably holds off-target reads from a library built for another chain. The sequences come from blood, collected at baseline. The CDR3 is CACDTGGSVRSSWDTRQMFFGTGIKLF.